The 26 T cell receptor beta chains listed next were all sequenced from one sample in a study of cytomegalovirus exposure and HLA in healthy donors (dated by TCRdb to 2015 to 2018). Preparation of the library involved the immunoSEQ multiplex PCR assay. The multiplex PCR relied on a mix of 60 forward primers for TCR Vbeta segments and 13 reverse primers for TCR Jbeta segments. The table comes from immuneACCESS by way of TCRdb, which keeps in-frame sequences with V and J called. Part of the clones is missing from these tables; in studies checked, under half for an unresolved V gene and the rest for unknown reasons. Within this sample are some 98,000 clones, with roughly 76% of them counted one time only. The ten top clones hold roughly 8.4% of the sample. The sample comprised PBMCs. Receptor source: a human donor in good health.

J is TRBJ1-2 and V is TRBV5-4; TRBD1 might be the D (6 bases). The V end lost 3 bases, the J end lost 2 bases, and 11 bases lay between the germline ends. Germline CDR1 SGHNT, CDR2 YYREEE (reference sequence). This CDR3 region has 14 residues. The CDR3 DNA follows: TGTGCCAGCAGCTCATACGGGACAAACTATGGCTACACCTTC. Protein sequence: CASSSYGTNYGYTF.

For the CDR3, the DNA is TGTGCCAGCTCACCACGGAGGGATTACAATGAGCAGTTCTTC. Amino acids: CASSPRRDYNEQFF. V and J are TRBV18 and TRBJ2-1; TRBD2 is a possible D gene (6 bases). The CDR3 extends over 14 amino acids. Trimming cost V 1 base and J 4 bases, with 8 bases left between them. Germline CDR1 KGHSH, CDR2 LQKENI. Combining the CDR3 with reference TRBV18 and TRBJ2-1 gives the whole variable domain NAGVMQNPRHLVRRRGQEARLRCSPMKGHSHVYWYRQLPEEGLKFMVYLQKENIIDESGMPKERFSAEFPKEGPSILRIQQVVRGDSAAYFCASSPRRDYNEQFFGPGTRLTVL.

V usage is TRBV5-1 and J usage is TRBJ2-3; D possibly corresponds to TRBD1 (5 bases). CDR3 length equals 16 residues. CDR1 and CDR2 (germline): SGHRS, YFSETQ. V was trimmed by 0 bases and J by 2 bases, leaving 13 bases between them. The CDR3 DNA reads TGCGCCAGCAGCTTGGGGGCAGGGCCAACCACAGATACGCAGTATTTT. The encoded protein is CASSLGAGPTTDTQYF.

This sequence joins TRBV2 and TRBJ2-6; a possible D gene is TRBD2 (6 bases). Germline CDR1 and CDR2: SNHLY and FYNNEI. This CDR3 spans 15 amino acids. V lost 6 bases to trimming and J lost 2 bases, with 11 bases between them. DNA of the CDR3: TGTGCCAGCAGGGACGGGGGTGCTGGGGCCAACGTCCTGACTTTC. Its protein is CASRDGGAGANVLTF.

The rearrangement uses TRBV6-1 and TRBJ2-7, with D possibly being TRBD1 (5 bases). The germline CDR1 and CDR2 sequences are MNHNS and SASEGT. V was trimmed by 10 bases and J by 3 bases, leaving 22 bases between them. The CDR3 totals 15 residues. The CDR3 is CATRHPLTAIYEQYF. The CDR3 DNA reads TGTGCCACCCGCCACCCCTTGACAGCCATCTACGAGCAGTACTTC.

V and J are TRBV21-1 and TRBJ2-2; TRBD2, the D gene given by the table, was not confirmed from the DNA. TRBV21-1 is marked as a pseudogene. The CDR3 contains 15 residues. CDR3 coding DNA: TGTGCCAGCAGTCTCGGACCTACTAGATCCGGGGAGCTGTTTTTT. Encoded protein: CASSLGPTRSGELFF.

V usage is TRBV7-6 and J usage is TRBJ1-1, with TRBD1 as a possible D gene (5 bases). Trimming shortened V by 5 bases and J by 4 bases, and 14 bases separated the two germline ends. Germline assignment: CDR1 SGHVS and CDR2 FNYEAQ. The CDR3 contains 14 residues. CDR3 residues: CASSRVGGSTEAFF. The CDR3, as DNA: TGTGCCAGCAGCCGGGTGGGGGGGAGCACTGAAGCTTTCTTT.

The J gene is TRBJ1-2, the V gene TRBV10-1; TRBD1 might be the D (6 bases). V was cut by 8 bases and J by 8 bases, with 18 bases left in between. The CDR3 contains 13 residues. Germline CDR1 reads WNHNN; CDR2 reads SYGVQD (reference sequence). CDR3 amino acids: CASQGQSSRGYTF. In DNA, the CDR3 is TGCGCCAGCCAAGGACAGTCTTCGAGGGGCTACACCTTC.

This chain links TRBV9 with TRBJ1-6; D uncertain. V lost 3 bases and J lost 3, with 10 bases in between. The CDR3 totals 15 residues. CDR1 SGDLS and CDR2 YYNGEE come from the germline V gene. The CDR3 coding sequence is TGTGCCAGCAGCGCGGCAGGCCACTATAATTCACCCCTCCACTTT. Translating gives CASSAAGHYNSPLHF.

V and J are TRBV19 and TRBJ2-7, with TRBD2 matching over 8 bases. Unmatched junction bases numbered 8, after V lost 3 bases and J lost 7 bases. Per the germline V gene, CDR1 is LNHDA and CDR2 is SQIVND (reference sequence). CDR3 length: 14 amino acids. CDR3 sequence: CASSIVAGRREQYF. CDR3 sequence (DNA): TGTGCCAGTAGTATTGTAGCGGGACGTCGGGAGCAGTACTTC.

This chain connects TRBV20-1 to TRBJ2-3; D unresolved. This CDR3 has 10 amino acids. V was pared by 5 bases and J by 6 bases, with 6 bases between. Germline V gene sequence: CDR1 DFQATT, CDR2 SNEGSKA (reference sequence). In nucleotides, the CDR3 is TGCAGTGCTGTAGTGGATACGCAGTATTTT. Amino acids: CSAVVDTQYF.

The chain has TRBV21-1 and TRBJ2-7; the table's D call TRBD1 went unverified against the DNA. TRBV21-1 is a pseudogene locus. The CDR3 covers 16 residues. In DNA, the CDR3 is TGTGCCAGCAGCAAAGCGGAGACAGGGTCGTGGTACGAGCAGTACTTC. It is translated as CASSKAETGSWYEQYF.

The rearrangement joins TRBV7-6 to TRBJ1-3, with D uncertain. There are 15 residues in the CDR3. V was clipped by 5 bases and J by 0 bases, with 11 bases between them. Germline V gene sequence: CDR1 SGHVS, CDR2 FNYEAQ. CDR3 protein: CASSPWENSGNTIYF. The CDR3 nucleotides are TGTGCCAGCAGCCCCTGGGAGAACTCTGGAAACACCATATATTTT.

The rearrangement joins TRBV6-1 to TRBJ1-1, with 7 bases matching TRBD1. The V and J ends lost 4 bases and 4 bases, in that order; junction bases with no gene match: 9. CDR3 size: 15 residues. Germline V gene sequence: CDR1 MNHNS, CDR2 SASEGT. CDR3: CASSVTGQPGTEAFF. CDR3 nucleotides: TGTGCCAGCAGTGTGACGGGACAGCCGGGCACTGAAGCTTTCTTT.

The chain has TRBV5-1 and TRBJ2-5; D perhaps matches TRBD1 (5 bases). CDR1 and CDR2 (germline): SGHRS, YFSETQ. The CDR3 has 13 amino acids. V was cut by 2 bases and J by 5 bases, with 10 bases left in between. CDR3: CASSLRGGETQYF. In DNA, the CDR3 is TGCGCCAGCAGCTTAAGGGGTGGGGAGACCCAGTACTTC.

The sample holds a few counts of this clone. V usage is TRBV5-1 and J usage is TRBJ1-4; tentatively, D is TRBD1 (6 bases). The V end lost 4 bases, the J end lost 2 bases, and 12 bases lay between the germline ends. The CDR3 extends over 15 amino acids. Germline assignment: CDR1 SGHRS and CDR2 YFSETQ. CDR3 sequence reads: CASSPQGNTNEKLFF. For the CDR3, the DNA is TGCGCCAGCAGCCCACAGGGAAACACTAATGAAAAACTGTTTTTT.

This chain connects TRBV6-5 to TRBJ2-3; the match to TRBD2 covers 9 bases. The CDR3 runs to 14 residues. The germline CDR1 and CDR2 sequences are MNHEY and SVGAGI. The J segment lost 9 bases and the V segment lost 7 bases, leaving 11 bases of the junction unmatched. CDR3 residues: CASTVASGIGTQYF. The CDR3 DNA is TGTGCCAGCACCGTGGCTAGCGGGATAGGAACGCAGTATTTT.

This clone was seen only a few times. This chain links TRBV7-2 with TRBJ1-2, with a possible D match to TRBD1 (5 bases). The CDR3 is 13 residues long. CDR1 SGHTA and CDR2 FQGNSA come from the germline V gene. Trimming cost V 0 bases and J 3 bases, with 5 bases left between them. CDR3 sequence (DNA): TGTGCCAGCAGCTTAGCCAGGGACTATGGCTACACCTTC. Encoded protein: CASSLARDYGYTF.

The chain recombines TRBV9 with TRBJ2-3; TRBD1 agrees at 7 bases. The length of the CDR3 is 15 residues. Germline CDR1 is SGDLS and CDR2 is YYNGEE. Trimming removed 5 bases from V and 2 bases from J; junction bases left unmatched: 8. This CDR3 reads CASSSTGINTDTQYF. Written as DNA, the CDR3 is TGTGCCAGCAGTTCGACAGGGATTAACACAGATACGCAGTATTTT.

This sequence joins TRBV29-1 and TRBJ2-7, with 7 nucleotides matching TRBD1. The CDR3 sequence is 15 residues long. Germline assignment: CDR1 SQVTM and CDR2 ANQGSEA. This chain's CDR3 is CTPEGWKGAKYEQYF. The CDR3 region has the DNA TGCACCCCGGAAGGGTGGAAGGGGGCGAAATACGAGCAGTACTTC.

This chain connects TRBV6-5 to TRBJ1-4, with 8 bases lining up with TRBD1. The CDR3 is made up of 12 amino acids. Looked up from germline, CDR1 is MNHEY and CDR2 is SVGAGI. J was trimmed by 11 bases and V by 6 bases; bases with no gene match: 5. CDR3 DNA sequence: TGTGCCAGCAGCACGGGACAGGACAAACTGTTTTTT. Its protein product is CASSTGQDKLFF.

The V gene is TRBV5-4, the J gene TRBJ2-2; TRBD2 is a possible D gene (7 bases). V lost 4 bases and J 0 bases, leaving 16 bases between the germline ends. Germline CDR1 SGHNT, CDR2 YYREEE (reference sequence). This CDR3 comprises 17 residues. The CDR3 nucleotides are TGTGCCAGCAGCCCGGGTGGGGGGGCCGCGAACACCGGGGAGCTGTTTTTT. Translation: CASSPGGGAANTGELFF.

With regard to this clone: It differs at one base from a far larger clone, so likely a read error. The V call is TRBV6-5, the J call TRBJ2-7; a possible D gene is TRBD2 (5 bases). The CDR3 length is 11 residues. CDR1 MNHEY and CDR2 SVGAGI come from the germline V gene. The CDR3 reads CASSSPTREDF. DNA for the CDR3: TGTGCCAGCAGTTCCCCCACTAGGGAAGACTTC.

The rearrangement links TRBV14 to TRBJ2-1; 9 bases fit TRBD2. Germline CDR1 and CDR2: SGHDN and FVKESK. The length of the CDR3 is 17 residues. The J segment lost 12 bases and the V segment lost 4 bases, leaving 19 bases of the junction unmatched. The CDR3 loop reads CASSPLLVAGGPIGQFF. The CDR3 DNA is TGTGCCAGCAGCCCACTTTTGGTGGCGGGAGGGCCAATCGGGCAGTTCTTC.

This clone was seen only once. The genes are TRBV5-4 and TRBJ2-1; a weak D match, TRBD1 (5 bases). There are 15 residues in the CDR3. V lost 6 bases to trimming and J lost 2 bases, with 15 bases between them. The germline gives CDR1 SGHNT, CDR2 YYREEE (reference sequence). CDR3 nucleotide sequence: TGTGCCAGCATGGGGCAGGGAAGACCCTACAATGAGCAGTTCTTC. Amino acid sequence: CASMGQGRPYNEQFF.

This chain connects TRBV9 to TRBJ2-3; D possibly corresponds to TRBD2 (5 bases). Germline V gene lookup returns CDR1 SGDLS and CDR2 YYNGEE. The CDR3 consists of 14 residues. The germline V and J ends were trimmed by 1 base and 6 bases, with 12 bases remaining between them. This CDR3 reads CASSVTGELDTQYF. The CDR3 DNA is TGTGCCAGCAGCGTAACCGGGGAGTTGGATACGCAGTATTTT.